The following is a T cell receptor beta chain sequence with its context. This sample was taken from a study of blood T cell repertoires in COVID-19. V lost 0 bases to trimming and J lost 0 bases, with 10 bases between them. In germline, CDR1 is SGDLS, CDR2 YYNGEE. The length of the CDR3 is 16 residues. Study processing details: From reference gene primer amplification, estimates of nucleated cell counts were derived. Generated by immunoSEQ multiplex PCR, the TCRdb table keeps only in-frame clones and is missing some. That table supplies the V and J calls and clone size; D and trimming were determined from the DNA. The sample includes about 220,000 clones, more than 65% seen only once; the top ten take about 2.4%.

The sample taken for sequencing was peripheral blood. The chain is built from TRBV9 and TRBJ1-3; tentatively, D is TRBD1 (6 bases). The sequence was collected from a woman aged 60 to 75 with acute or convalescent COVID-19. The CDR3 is CASSVGGGASGNTIYF. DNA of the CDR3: TGTGCCAGCAGCGTAGGCGGGGGCGCCTCTGGAAACACCATATATTTT.